This T cell receptor (beta chain) came from a study of blood T cell repertoires in COVID-19. The assay was immunoSEQ multiplex PCR, and TCRdb's table has in-frame clones only and misses some. The table shows 150,000 to 200,000 clones, with approximately 86% occurring only once. The sequenced material came from peripheral blood. The sequence was obtained from a man aged 60-69 years with acute or convalescent COVID-19.

The CDR3 loop is CASSLVAAGGRRDTQYF. In DNA form, the CDR3 reads TGTGCCAGCAGCTTAGTGGCAGCGGGAGGGCGGAGAGATACGCAGTATTTT. The rearrangement uses TRBV11-2 and TRBJ2-3; 10 bases map to TRBD2. V gave up 1 base and J gave up 5 bases; unmatched junction bases: 9. The CDR3 loop spans 17 amino acids. CDR1 and CDR2 from the germline V gene are SGHAT and FQNNGV.